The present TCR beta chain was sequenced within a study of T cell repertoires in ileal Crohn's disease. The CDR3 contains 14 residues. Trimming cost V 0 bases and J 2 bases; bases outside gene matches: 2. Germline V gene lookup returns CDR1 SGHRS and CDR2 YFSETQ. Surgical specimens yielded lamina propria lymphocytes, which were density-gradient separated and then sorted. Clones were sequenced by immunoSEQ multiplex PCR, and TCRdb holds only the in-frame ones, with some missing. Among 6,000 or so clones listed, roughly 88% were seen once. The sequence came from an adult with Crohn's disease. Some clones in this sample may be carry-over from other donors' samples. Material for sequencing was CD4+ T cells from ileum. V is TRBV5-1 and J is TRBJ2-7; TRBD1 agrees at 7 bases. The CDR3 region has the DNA TGCGCCAGCAGCTTGGTTCAGGGGGCCTACGAGCAGTACTTC. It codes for CASSLVQGAYEQYF.